The clone carrying this TCR beta chain was picked up one time. The treatment: preoperative locoregional IRX-2 cytokine immunotherapy. These data are taken from a study of preoperative IRX-2 immunotherapy in early breast cancer. The germline CDR1 and CDR2 sequences are SGHNT and YYREEE (reference sequence). This CDR3 region has 12 residues. V dropped 2 bases and J dropped 7 bases, with 7 bases sitting between them. Profiled with immunoSEQ multiplex PCR; TCRdb holds only in-frame clones, not every one. The data hold around 62,000 clones, with roughly 94% observed a single time. The origin of this receptor is a human donor with breast cancer. This sample was taken from a patient treated with IRX-2 immunotherapy. This chain joins TRBV5-4 and TRBJ1-5; D is uncertain. The CDR3 sequence is CASSFLGQPQHF. As DNA, the CDR3 is TGTGCCAGCAGCTTTCTTGGGCAGCCCCAGCATTTT.